Presented here are 23 T cell receptor beta chains from one specimen sequenced in a study of neurological immune-mediated disorders. TCRdb reprocessed the 5' RACE reads with MiXCR, giving one entry per CDR3 protein. The sample lists some 65,000 distinct CDR3 sequences, roughly 5% seen once, with over 2.5% in the top ten. Sequencing used PBMCs. Source of these receptors: a woman in her 30s with multiple sclerosis.

This clonotype appeared many times. The J gene is TRBJ1-1, the V gene TRBV6-5; D is undetermined. Germline CDR1 reads MNHEY; CDR2 reads SVGAGI. V was clipped by 2 bases and J by 1 base, with 5 bases between them. The CDR3 runs to 13 residues. DNA of the CDR3: TGTGCCAGCAGTTACCGGGGGAACACTGAAGCTTTCTTT. Translated, it gives CASSYRGNTEAFF.

This clonotype was found many times. The chain couples TRBV7-2 to TRBJ2-3; D perhaps matches TRBD1 (5 bases). From germline, CDR1 is SGHTA and CDR2 FQGNSA. The CDR3 loop spans 16 amino acids. V was clipped by 1 base and J by 4 bases, with 15 bases between them. CDR3 sequence: CASSLVGQGMPDTQYF. In DNA form, the CDR3 reads TGTGCCAGCAGCTTAGTGGGGCAGGGTATGCCAGATACGCAGTATTTT.

This clonotype was found many times. J is TRBJ1-6 and V is TRBV5-1; the match to TRBD1 covers 7 bases. This CDR3 has 14 amino acids. V dropped 3 bases and J dropped 10; count of bases not matched to a gene: 7. The germline gives CDR1 SGHRS, CDR2 YFSETQ. This CDR3 is CASSSADRASPLHF. The DNA for the CDR3 is TGCGCCAGCAGCTCCGCCGACAGGGCATCACCCCTCCACTTT. Looking up the rest from reference TRBV5-1 and TRBJ1-6 gives the full variable domain: KAGVTQTPRYLIKTRGQQVTLSCSPISGHRSVSWYQQTPGQGLQFLFEYFSETQRNKGNFPGRFSGRQFSNSRSEMNVSTLELGDSALYLCASSSADRASPLHFGNGTRLTVT.

This clonotype was seen a handful of times. This rearrangement joins TRBV20-1 to TRBJ1-2, with D possibly being TRBD1 (5 bases). Trimming shortened V by 3 bases and J by 1 base, and 15 bases separated the two germline ends. CDR1 and CDR2 (germline): DFQATT, SNEGSKA (reference sequence). There are 15 residues in the CDR3. CDR3 in amino acids: CSASQRDRDNYGYTF. The CDR3 DNA sequence: TGCAGTGCTAGTCAACGGGACCGGGATAACTATGGCTACACCTTC.

The chain recombines TRBV12-3 or TRBV12-4 with TRBJ1-5; D is undetermined. The CDR3 totals 14 residues. Trimming left V 5 bases short and J 6 bases short, with 14 bases between. The CDR3 loop is CASSPDGGIQPQHF. In DNA form, the CDR3 reads TGTGCCAGCAGTCCGGACGGAGGGATTCAGCCCCAGCATTTT.

This clonotype was observed a handful of times. The rearrangement uses TRBV27 and TRBJ1-6, with D hard to call. Trimming took off 5 bases at V and 6 bases at J, with 17 bases between the two ends. This CDR3 region has 16 residues. Germline values: CDR1 MNHEY, CDR2 SMNVEV (reference sequence). CDR3 region: CASSPQSGNRNSPLHF. The DNA for the CDR3 is TGTGCCAGCAGTCCCCAATCGGGAAACCGTAATTCACCCCTCCACTTT.

The V gene is TRBV7-6, the J gene TRBJ2-4; D is perhaps TRBD2 (6 bases). The CDR3 loop spans 16 amino acids. V was trimmed by 5 bases and J by 0 bases, leaving 14 bases between them. The V gene's germline CDR1 is SGHVS and CDR2 FNYEAQ. CDR3 DNA: TGTGCCAGCAGCCCAGGACGGGGGATAGCCAAAAACATTCAGTACTTC. It yields the protein CASSPGRGIAKNIQYF.

The table lists this clonotype with many counts. The rearrangement links TRBV5-1 to TRBJ2-7; 8 positions agree with TRBD1. Germline values: CDR1 SGHRS, CDR2 YFSETQ. This CDR3 region has 13 residues. V lost 7 bases, J lost 3 bases, and 6 bases stayed unmatched. CDR3 residues: CASRRTGSYEQYF. The DNA of the CDR3 is TGCGCCAGCCGGCGGACAGGGAGCTACGAGCAGTACTTC.

This clonotype has just a few counts. The gene calls are TRBV20-1 and TRBJ1-5, with TRBD1 as a possible D gene (5 bases). Germline V gene lookup returns CDR1 DFQATT and CDR2 SNEGSKA (reference sequence). There are 14 residues in the CDR3. Between the trimmed V and J ends, which lost 3 bases and 0 bases, there was a span of 9 bases. The CDR3 loop is CSARVDSSNQPQHF. For the CDR3, the DNA is TGCAGTGCTAGGGTTGACAGTAGCAATCAGCCCCAGCATTTT.

This clonotype was recorded at least ten times. The chain carries TRBV7-2 and TRBJ2-7; D ambiguous. The germline V and J ends were trimmed by 2 bases and 6 bases, with 11 bases remaining between them. The CDR3 is 13 residues long. Germline assignment: CDR1 SGHTA and CDR2 FQGNSA. The CDR3 reads CASSLRRASEQYF. CDR3 DNA: TGTGCCAGCAGCTTACGACGCGCCTCCGAGCAGTACTTC.

In its sample, this clonotype was seen many times. The chain recombines TRBV20-1 with TRBJ1-5; 12 nucleotides match TRBD1. Germline V lookup: CDR1 DFQATT, CDR2 SNEGSKA (reference sequence). The CDR3 runs to 14 residues. Germline trimming cut 6 bases from V and 6 bases from J; bases unmatched to any gene: 6. The CDR3, as DNA: TGCAGTGCCCGGCCGGGACAGGGGGCTCAGCCCCAGCATTTT. Translation gives CSARPGQGAQPQHF.

This clonotype was recorded many times. V usage is TRBV7-2 and J usage is TRBJ2-5; D is ambiguous. Germline values: CDR1 SGHTA, CDR2 FQGNSA. The germline V and J ends were trimmed by 1 base and 4 bases, with 13 bases remaining between them. This CDR3 contains 15 residues. CDR3 DNA: TGTGCCAGCAGCTTAGTAGTCCTTTGGACAGAGACCCAGTACTTC. Translating it yields CASSLVVLWTETQYF.

Many counts were recorded for this clonotype. This chain links TRBV20-1 with TRBJ1-2, with TRBD1 matching over 8 bases. The CDR3 totals 15 residues. Germline V gene sequence: CDR1 DFQATT, CDR2 SNEGSKA (reference sequence). Germline trimming cut 6 bases from V and 3 bases from J; bases unmatched to any gene: 12. The CDR3 bases are TGCAGTGCGTGGACCGGGACAGGCTCGGACTATGGCTACACCTTC. Its translation: CSAWTGTGSDYGYTF.

The table lists this clonotype with many counts. The V call is TRBV5-1, the J call TRBJ2-1, with D possibly being TRBD1 (6 bases). The CDR3 spans 14 residues. Trimming cost V 0 bases and J 9 bases, with 13 bases left between them. The germline V gene has CDR1 SGHRS and CDR2 YFSETQ. CDR3 residues: CASSLGRAQGEQFF. The CDR3 coding sequence is TGCGCCAGCAGCTTGGGAAGGGCACAGGGTGAGCAGTTCTTC.

This rearrangement joins TRBV5-4 to TRBJ2-4, with 9 bases fitting TRBD1. CDR1 and CDR2 from the germline V gene are SGHNT and YYREEE (reference sequence). Losses at the gene ends were 4 bases for V and 4 bases for J; bases not matched to a gene: 9. This CDR3 contains 16 residues. In DNA, the CDR3 is TGTGCCAGCAGCCCCGCATACAGGGGGCAAAAAAACATTCAGTACTTC. It is translated as CASSPAYRGQKNIQYF.

This clonotype was seen repeatedly, ten times or more. The chain combines TRBV20-1 with TRBJ1-1; TRBD1 is a possible D gene (5 bases). V lost 0 bases to trimming and J lost 1 base, with 15 bases between them. Germline CDR1 reads DFQATT; CDR2 reads SNEGSKA (reference sequence). The CDR3 consists of 16 residues. CDR3 region: CSAREPSTAPNTEAFF. CDR3 DNA: TGCAGTGCTAGAGAGCCCTCGACAGCCCCGAACACTGAAGCTTTCTTT.

This clonotype was seen only a few times. This chain uses TRBV6-2 or TRBV6-3 with TRBJ2-3; unclear D gene. Germline CDR1 reads MNHEY; CDR2 reads SVGEGT. V lost 6 bases and J lost 2, with 9 bases in between. The CDR3 loop spans 13 amino acids. CDR3 loop: CASSYINTDTQYF. CDR3 nucleotide sequence: TGTGCCAGCAGCTACATCAACACAGATACGCAGTATTTT.

This clonotype was seen many times. This rearrangement joins TRBV20-1 to TRBJ2-7; TRBD1 is a possible D gene (5 bases). The CDR3 has 13 residues. The germline gives CDR1 DFQATT, CDR2 SNEGSKA (reference sequence). The germline V and J ends were trimmed by 1 base and 0 bases, with 7 bases remaining between them. CDR3 nucleotides: TGCAGTGCTAGAGCACAGGACTCCTACGAGCAGTACTTC. Its protein product is CSARAQDSYEQYF.

This clonotype was detected ten times or more. The chain has TRBV12-3 or TRBV12-4 and TRBJ1-4; maybe TRBD1 (5 bases). The CDR3 sequence is 14 residues long. The V and J ends lost 6 bases and 6 bases respectively, with 14 bases between them. The CDR3 DNA reads TGTGCCAGCAGAACGGGACTACAGGATGAAAAACTGTTTTTT. Translated: CASRTGLQDEKLFF.

This clonotype was found many times. The V and J genes are TRBV20-1 and TRBJ2-7, with D perhaps TRBD2 (6 bases). Germline values: CDR1 DFQATT, CDR2 SNEGSKA (reference sequence). CDR3 size: 14 residues. Trimming shortened V by 0 bases and J by 2 bases, and 11 bases separated the two germline ends. CDR3 region: CSARDWRGTYEQYF. CDR3 nucleotides: TGCAGTGCTAGAGACTGGCGGGGCACCTACGAGCAGTACTTC.

This clonotype was seen many times. The J gene is TRBJ2-7, the V gene TRBV6-5; 7 nucleotides align to TRBD2. Germline CDR1 is MNHEY and CDR2 is SVGAGI. The CDR3 has 14 amino acids. V shed 7 bases and J 2 bases; nucleotides not matched to a gene: 8. The CDR3 coding sequence is TGTGCCAGCAATCTACGTCGGGGGGCCTACGAGCAGTACTTC. Translating gives CASNLRRGAYEQYF.

There are many counts of this clonotype. V and J are TRBV10-3 and TRBJ2-5; 8 bases line up with TRBD1. There are 16 residues in the CDR3. The J segment lost 4 bases and the V segment lost 6 bases, leaving 13 bases of the junction unmatched. Germline V CDR1 and CDR2: ENHRY, SYGVKD. The CDR3 spells CAIRHGTGMEGETQYF. The CDR3 coding sequence is TGTGCCATCAGGCACGGGACAGGAATGGAGGGAGAGACCCAGTACTTC.

This clonotype was observed a few times. One end of the junction is discordant with germline, which a read error may explain. The chain uses TRBV20-1 and TRBJ1-5, with D perhaps matching TRBD1 (5 bases). Germline values: CDR1 DFQATT, CDR2 SNEGSKA (reference sequence). This CDR3 is built from 14 residues. The CDR3 bases are TGCAGTGCATCTGAAGGCGGGGCTGATCAGCCCCAGAATTTT. Translating it yields CSASEGGADQPQNF.